This TCR beta chain comes out of a study of CD8 T cells in ankylosing spondylitis. Study observations and caveats: Apparently characteristic of ankylosing spondylitis blood was a TCR beta motif (about eight highly homologous variants).

On this clonotype itself: Antigen: not known.

Trimming removed 1 base from V and 5 bases from J, with 12 bases in between. The CDR3 extends over 15 amino acids. Germline CDR1 reads LGHDT; CDR2 reads YNNKEL (reference sequence). Via MiXCR, TCRdb re-called the 5' RACE reads, giving one row per CDR3 protein. The sample consists of some 220,000 distinct CDR3 sequences, 7.5% to 9.5% of them appearing once. The V and J genes are TRBV3-1 and TRBJ2-1; TRBD2 is a possible D gene (6 bases). The sequenced material came from blood, either unsorted or a sorted T cell fraction (not recorded which). The source of this sequence is a female donor with ankylosing spondylitis or in good health (not recorded which). For the CDR3, the DNA is TGTGCCAGCAGCCAAGGGGTAGCGGCGAACAATGAGCAGTTCTTC. Its protein is CASSQGVAANNEQFF.